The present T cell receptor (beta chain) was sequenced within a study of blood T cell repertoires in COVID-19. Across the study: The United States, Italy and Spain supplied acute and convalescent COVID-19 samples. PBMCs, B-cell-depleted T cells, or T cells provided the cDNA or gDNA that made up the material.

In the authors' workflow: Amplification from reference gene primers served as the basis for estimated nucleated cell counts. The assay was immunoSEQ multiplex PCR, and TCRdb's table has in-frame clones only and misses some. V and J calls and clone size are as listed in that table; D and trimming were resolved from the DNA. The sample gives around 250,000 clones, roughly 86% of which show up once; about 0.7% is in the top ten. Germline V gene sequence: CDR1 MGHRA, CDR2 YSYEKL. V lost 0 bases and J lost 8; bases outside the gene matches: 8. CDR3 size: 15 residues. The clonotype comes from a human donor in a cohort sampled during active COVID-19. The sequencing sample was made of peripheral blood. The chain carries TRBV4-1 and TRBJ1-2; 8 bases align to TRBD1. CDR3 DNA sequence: TGCGCCAGCAGCCAAGATGCCTCAGGGGGCGAAGGCTACACCTTC. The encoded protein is CASSQDASGGEGYTF.